What follows describes a single TCR beta chain. Its antigen is currently unknown. This sample was taken from a study of cytomegalovirus exposure and HLA in healthy donors. Study findings and constraints: Across donors, most TCRs were seen rarely, yet some public ones were widespread.

The table came from immunoSEQ multiplex PCR; TCRdb's copy has only in-frame clones and leaves some out. This table has under 250,000 clones, about 83% appearing once. Looked up from germline, CDR1 is SEHNR and CDR2 is FQNEAQ (reference sequence). Trimming pared 5 bases from V and 0 bases from J, leaving 16 bases between. This CDR3 is built from 16 residues. Material for sequencing was PBMCs. The V gene is TRBV7-9, the J gene TRBJ1-1; D uncertain. This clonotype originated in a young man in good health and CMV-seronegative. CDR3 residues: CASSPTSGLLNTEAFF. The CDR3 nucleotides read TGTGCCAGCAGCCCCACTAGCGGGCTCCTGAACACTGAAGCTTTCTTT.